This T cell receptor beta chain derives from a study of neurological immune-mediated disorders. Regarding the study as a whole: Private repertoires in all groups were suggested by the finding that expanded clones across subjects shared no CDR3 amino acid sequences. HTLV-1-associated myelopathy had the most TCR clonal expansion, while multiple sclerosis had the least, a level that fell below healthy controls.

CD4+ or CD8+ T cells, 1 million per library, were used for sorted libraries. The CDR3 extends over 12 amino acids. Between the trimmed V and J ends, which lost 5 bases and 1 base, there was a span of 5 bases. The germline V gene encodes CDR1 KGHSH and CDR2 LQKENI. The table lists this clonotype with many counts. Its antigen is not known. MiXCR, applied by TCRdb to the 5' RACE reads, yields one record per CDR3 protein. The sample records about 38,000 distinct CDR3 sequences, roughly 4.8% being singletons. Sequences were obtained from CD4+ T cells from blood. The sequence was collected from a young man in good health. J is TRBJ1-1 and V is TRBV18; D gene unclear. The CDR3, as DNA: TGTGCCAGCTCAGGCCCGAACACTGAAGCTTTCTTT. This codes for CASSGPNTEAFF.